A single sample is the source of the 27 T cell receptor beta chains below, sequenced in a study of T-cell reconstitution after alpha-beta-depleted transplantation in children. A library of TCRbeta sequences, prepared with unique molecular identifiers, was generated. In TCRdb, the PCR reads were re-called with MiXCR into one record per CDR3 protein. The sample lists hundreds of thousands of distinct CDR3 sequences, about a sixth occurring once. The starting material was PBMCs, mostly from graft donor cells, obtained 360 days after TCRalphabeta/CD19-depleted stem cell transplant. These receptors were obtained from a male patient aged 2 to 9 who had a stem cell transplant for acute lymphoblastic leukemia, so the T cells may come from the graft donor.

This clonotype was observed a few times. The J gene is TRBJ2-7, the V gene TRBV28, with TRBD2 matching 15 bases. The germline gives CDR1 MDHEN, CDR2 SYDVKM. J was trimmed by 2 bases and V by 6 bases; bases with no gene match: 2. The CDR3 is 15 amino acids. The CDR3 spells CASSWTSGRAYEQYF. CDR3 coding DNA: TGTGCCAGCAGCTGGACTAGCGGGAGGGCCTACGAGCAGTACTTC.

This clonotype was counted a few times. Here the CDR3 reads CASSYTSGAGGETQYF. CDR3 sequence (DNA): TGTGCCAGCAGTTACACCTCTGGGGCGGGAGGGGAGACCCAGTACTTC. The V and J genes are TRBV6-5 and TRBJ2-5, with 9 bases aligning to TRBD2. Looked up from germline, CDR1 is MNHEY and CDR2 is SVGAGI. V gave up 2 bases and J gave up 5 bases; unmatched junction bases: 9. CDR3 length: 16 amino acids.

The gene calls are TRBV4-2 and TRBJ2-3; weak D call: TRBD2 (5 bases). Germline V gene sequence: CDR1 LGHNA, CDR2 YNFKEQ. Trimming shortened V by 0 bases and J by 7 bases, and 14 bases separated the two germline ends. The CDR3 is 15 amino acids. CDR3 nucleotide sequence: TGTGCCAGCAGCCAAGAGAGCCGGACTTCGAATACGCAGTATTTT. Protein sequence: CASSQESRTSNTQYF.

The rearrangement joins TRBV7-9 to TRBJ1-2; tentatively, D is TRBD1 (6 bases). In germline, CDR1 is SEHNR, CDR2 FQNEAQ (reference sequence). Trimming shortened V by 4 bases and J by 4 bases, and 10 bases separated the two germline ends. The CDR3 extends over 13 amino acids. CDR3 loop: CASSSGQFYGYTF. The CDR3 DNA reads TGTGCCAGCAGCTCAGGACAGTTCTATGGCTACACCTTC.

The rearrangement uses TRBV20-1 and TRBJ1-5; 7 positions agree with TRBD1. V gave up 3 bases and J gave up 3 bases; unmatched junction bases: 8. The CDR3 contains 15 residues. CDR1 is DFQATT and CDR2 is SNEGSKA in the germline V gene (reference sequence). The CDR3 coding sequence is TGCAGTGCTAGGTGGCCAGGGGGGGTCAATCAGCCCCAGCATTTT. The encoded protein is CSARWPGGVNQPQHF.

J is TRBJ2-1 and V is TRBV7-3, with 8 nucleotides matching TRBD2. This CDR3 is built from 16 residues. Germline CDR1 SGHTA, CDR2 FQGTGA. V lost 2 bases to trimming and J lost 6 bases; unmatched junction nucleotides: 9. CDR3 amino acids: CASSLAGGRTLNEQFF. CDR3 in DNA: TGTGCCAGCAGCTTAGCGGGAGGTCGTACACTCAATGAGCAGTTCTTC.

This clonotype was counted many times. V usage is TRBV7-3 and J usage is TRBJ1-4; TRBD1 matches at 7 bases. V gave up 4 bases and J gave up 7 bases; unmatched junction bases: 12. Germline CDR1 and CDR2: SGHTA and FQGTGA. The CDR3 has 16 residues. The CDR3, as DNA: TGTGCCAGCAGCTACAAGCCAGACAGGGTCCGTGAAAAACTGTTTTTT. The encoded protein is CASSYKPDRVREKLFF. The whole variable domain, remainder taken from reference TRBV7-3 and TRBJ1-4, is GAGVSQTPSNKVTEKGKYVELRCDPISGHTALYWYRQSLGQGPEFLIYFQGTGAADDSGLPNDRFFAVRPEGSVSTLKIQRTERGDSAVYLCASSYKPDRVREKLFFGSGTQLSVL.

The chain joins TRBV29-1 to TRBJ2-5, with 9 bases identical to TRBD2. CDR1 is SQVTM and CDR2 is ANQGSEA in the germline V gene. There are 13 residues in the CDR3. Trimming removed 6 bases from V and 4 bases from J; junction bases left unmatched: 6. The CDR3 DNA reads as TGCAGCGTCGGTAGCGGGAGTGTAGAGACCCAGTACTTC. Amino acids: CSVGSGSVETQYF.

The genes are TRBV30 and TRBJ2-1; a possible D gene is TRBD1 (6 bases). The CDR3 sequence is 15 residues long. The germline CDR1 and CDR2 sequences are GTSNPN and SVGIG (reference sequence). With 0 bases removed from V and 2 bases from J, the gap between germline ends came to 11 bases. CDR3 nucleotides: TGTGCCTGGAGTGTACAGGGTACAGCCTACAATGAGCAGTTCTTC. It specifies CAWSVQGTAYNEQFF.

The chain recombines TRBV27 with TRBJ2-7, with 11 bases aligning to TRBD2. This CDR3 is 17 amino acids long. The ends lost 2 bases at V and 4 bases at J; junction bases unmatched: 10. Germline V gene lookup returns CDR1 MNHEY and CDR2 SMNVEV (reference sequence). For the CDR3, the DNA is TGTGCCAGCAGTTTAAGGGCTCCGGGACTAGCGGAATACGAGCAGTACTTC. Amino acid sequence: CASSLRAPGLAEYEQYF.

This rearrangement joins TRBV28 to TRBJ2-7; no firm D call. The germline gives CDR1 MDHEN, CDR2 SYDVKM. The CDR3 runs 16 residues. The V end was cut by 3 bases, the J end by 5 bases, with 20 bases between. For the CDR3, the DNA is TGTGCCAGCAGTTTTGGCGTGGGCAGGCTAAGGGACGAGCAGTACTTC. Residues: CASSFGVGRLRDEQYF.

The gene calls are TRBV10-3 and TRBJ2-3; unclear D gene. V was trimmed by 0 bases and J by 3 bases, leaving 4 bases between them. CDR3 length: 13 amino acids. CDR1 is ENHRY, CDR2 SYGVKD, per germline. CDR3 sequence reads: CAISESTTDTQYF. In nucleotides, the CDR3 is TGTGCCATCAGTGAGTCTACTACAGATACGCAGTATTTT.

A few counts support this clonotype. This chain connects TRBV10-3 to TRBJ1-1; D call uncertain. Per the germline V gene, CDR1 is ENHRY and CDR2 is SYGVKD. V lost 4 bases and J lost 1, with 4 bases in between. The CDR3 has 12 amino acids. The CDR3 here is CAISGQNTEAFF. In DNA, the CDR3 is TGTGCCATCAGTGGACAGAACACTGAAGCTTTCTTT.

This clonotype was seen a few times. The chain couples TRBV9 to TRBJ2-5; D unclear. The CDR3 length is 13 residues. The germline V gene encodes CDR1 SGDLS and CDR2 YYNGEE. The V end lost 0 bases, the J end lost 5 bases, and 8 bases lay between the germline ends. The CDR3 protein is CASSVGLRETQYF. CDR3 in DNA: TGTGCCAGCAGCGTAGGACTGCGGGAGACCCAGTACTTC.

This clonotype was counted a few times. This CDR3 is CASSPLAGDTQYF. The CDR3 DNA follows: TGTGCCAGCAGTCCCCTAGCGGGAGATACGCAGTATTTT. The chain has TRBV12-3 or TRBV12-4 and TRBJ2-3, with 8 bases fitting TRBD2. The CDR3 contains 13 residues. The V segment lost 5 bases and the J segment 5 bases; nucleotides outside the gene matches: 3.

The V call is TRBV7-9, the J call TRBJ2-3; tentative D call: TRBD1 (5 bases). Germline V CDR1 and CDR2: SEHNR, FQNEAQ (reference sequence). The CDR3 spans 13 residues. Trimming left V 4 bases short and J 6 bases short, with 11 bases between. CDR3: CASSSPGWDTQYF. CDR3 sequence (DNA): TGTGCCAGCAGCTCGCCAGGGTGGGATACGCAGTATTTT.

This chain links TRBV12-3 or TRBV12-4 with TRBJ2-2, with a tentative D call TRBD1 (6 bases). The V gene lost 5 bases and the J gene lost 6 bases, with 13 bases spanning the gap. This CDR3 spans 14 amino acids. The CDR3 coding sequence is TGTGCCAGCAGTAATACAGGGTCGGCCGGGGAGCTGTTTTTT. Its protein product is CASSNTGSAGELFF.

This clonotype was found a few times. The rearrangement uses TRBV4-3 and TRBJ2-1; D possibly corresponds to TRBD2 (6 bases). CDR3 length: 15 amino acids. The germline CDR1 and CDR2 sequences are LGHNA and YSLEER. Between the trimmed V and J ends, which lost 2 bases and 4 bases, there was a span of 12 bases. The CDR3 spells CASSQQDSGYNEQFF. The CDR3 nucleotides read TGCGCCAGCAGCCAACAGGATAGCGGTTACAATGAGCAGTTCTTC.

This clonotype was counted a few times. The chain recombines TRBV10-3 with TRBJ2-2, with TRBD1 matching over 9 bases. Germline assignment: CDR1 ENHRY and CDR2 SYGVKD. Trimming at V came to 3 bases and at J to 2 bases, leaving 10 bases not matched to a gene. The length of the CDR3 is 18 residues. This chain's CDR3 is CAISDHPTGGDNTGELFF. In DNA form, the CDR3 reads TGTGCCATCAGTGATCACCCCACAGGGGGCGATAACACCGGGGAGCTGTTTTTT.

The V and J genes are TRBV4-1 and TRBJ2-7, with 8 bases matching TRBD2. CDR1 and CDR2 from the germline V gene are MGHRA and YSYEKL. The CDR3 loop spans 17 amino acids. J lost 6 bases, V lost 0 bases, and 13 bases had no gene match. The CDR3 region is CASSQDSWGTRVIEQYF. CDR3 nucleotides: TGCGCCAGCAGCCAAGATTCGTGGGGGACTAGGGTAATCGAGCAGTACTTC.

The chain uses TRBV28 and TRBJ2-7, with 13 bases that match TRBD2. CDR1 and CDR2 (germline): MDHEN, SYDVKM. The CDR3 contains 19 residues. V dropped 1 base and J dropped 2; count of bases not matched to a gene: 11. The CDR3 DNA reads as TGTGCCAGCAGTTTATACCCACCGGGACTAGCGGGACTTGCCTACGAGCAGTACTTC. The encoded protein is CASSLYPPGLAGLAYEQYF.

V gene TRBV12-3 or TRBV12-4 combines with J gene TRBJ2-7; D remains ambiguous. This CDR3 contains 14 residues. The ends were cut back, 2 bases at V and 5 bases at J, with 13 bases in the middle. The CDR3 region is CASSLTPGRDEQYF. Here the CDR3 DNA reads TGTGCCAGCAGTTTAACCCCCGGTCGCGACGAGCAGTACTTC.

The chain recombines TRBV5-1 with TRBJ2-7; 11 nucleotides align to TRBD2. Germline trimming cut 5 bases from V and 8 bases from J; bases unmatched to any gene: 12. The CDR3 consists of 15 residues. Germline assignment: CDR1 SGHRS and CDR2 YFSETQ. This CDR3 reads CASSLLAGDPRQQYF. CDR3 bases: TGCGCCAGCAGTCTACTAGCGGGAGATCCTCGCCAGCAGTACTTC. Based on the CDR3 plus reference TRBV5-1 and TRBJ2-7, the full variable domain is KAGVTQTPRYLIKTRGQQVTLSCSPISGHRSVSWYQQTPGQGLQFLFEYFSETQRNKGNFPGRFSGRQFSNSRSEMNVSTLELGDSALYLCASSLLAGDPRQQYFGPGTRLTVT.

There are many counts of this clonotype. The gene calls are TRBV6-1 and TRBJ2-3, with D unclear. Trimming left V 5 bases short and J 0 bases short, with 9 bases between. Germline assignment: CDR1 MNHNS and CDR2 SASEGT. The CDR3 totals 14 residues. CDR3: CASSPVTSTDTQYF. For the CDR3, the DNA is TGTGCCAGCAGTCCCGTTACTAGCACAGATACGCAGTATTTT.

There are a few counts of this clonotype. This sequence joins TRBV12-3 or TRBV12-4 and TRBJ2-6; no reliable D call. The V end lost 7 bases, the J end lost 5 bases, and 9 bases lay between the germline ends. The CDR3 runs 13 residues. The CDR3 loop is CASTPFRANVLTF. The CDR3 DNA reads as TGTGCCAGCACCCCTTTTAGGGCCAACGTCCTGACTTTC.

V gene TRBV9 combines with J gene TRBJ1-2; no reliable D call. Looked up from germline, CDR1 is SGDLS and CDR2 is YYNGEE. The CDR3 runs to 13 residues. Trimming stripped 4 bases from V and 3 bases from J, with 10 bases between. The CDR3, as DNA: TGTGCCAGCAGCCTAAACAGTCACTATGGCTACACCTTC. This encodes CASSLNSHYGYTF.

The chain employs TRBV20-1 and TRBJ1-2; 9 bases map to TRBD1. CDR3 size: 16 residues. Germline V gene sequence: CDR1 DFQATT, CDR2 SNEGSKA (reference sequence). With 4 bases clipped from V and 5 bases from J, the junction kept 14 bases outside the gene matches. DNA for the CDR3: TGCAGTGCTACCCGGACAGGGGAGTTTGATTTTTATGGCTACACCTTC. It encodes CSATRTGEFDFYGYTF.